The 10 T cell receptor beta chains listed next were all sequenced from one sample in a study of CD8+CD57+ T cells in acquired aplastic anemia. An expansion of CD8+CD57+ cells by flow cytometry had been shown in patients chosen for sequencing. The TCR beta profiling, which covered VDJ combination and CDR3 sequence, was carried out using genomic DNA as the template. TCRdb processed the reads anew with MiXCR; each CDR3 protein has one entry. The repertoire holds hundreds of thousands of distinct CDR3 sequences, roughly a third seen once, with less than 0.85% in the top ten. Material for sequencing was sorted CD4+, CD8+, or CD8+CD57+ T cells (not recorded which) from PBMCs. The receptor set was obtained from a human donor with aplastic anemia.

This clonotype has at least ten counts. One end of the junction does not line up with germline, which may come from a read error. CDR3 amino acids: CASSLGAGTLKRSYEQYF. In nucleotides, the CDR3 is TGTGCTAGCAGCTTGGGGGCTGGGACACTCAAACGGTCCTACGAGCAGTACTTC. The genes are TRBV7-7 and TRBJ2-7; TRBD1 might be the D (6 bases). This CDR3 contains 18 residues. Germline loops: CDR1 SSHAT, CDR2 FNYEAQ (reference sequence).

The rearrangement joins TRBV10-1 to TRBJ1-2; TRBD1 matches 8 bases. The CDR3 spans 15 residues. Trimming took 6 bases from V and 4 from J; bases not matched to a gene: 10. Per germline, CDR1 WNHNN and CDR2 SYGVQD (reference sequence). DNA for the CDR3: TGCGCCAGCAGGGCAACCGGGACAGGTCTCTATGGCTACACCTTC. Its protein product is CASRATGTGLYGYTF.

Remarks on this clonotype: The junction differs from germline at one of its ends, possibly a read error. The V call is TRBV9, the J call TRBJ2-2; D remains unclear. Germline assignment: CDR1 SGDLS and CDR2 YYNGEE. The CDR3 has 12 amino acids. The CDR3 nucleotides read TGTGTCAGCAGAAACGGGCCCGGGGAGCTGTTTTTT. Its translation: CVSRNGPGELFF.

Turning to this clonotype: Just one base apart from a much larger clone, this may be a read error. The chain has TRBV11-2 and TRBJ1-6, with 7 bases lining up with TRBD1. The CDR3 consists of 14 residues. CDR1 is SGHAT and CDR2 is FQNNGV in the germline V gene. CDR3 in DNA: TGTGCCAGCAGCACTCGACAGGGAAATTCACCCCCCCACTTT. Its protein is CASSTRQGNSPPHF.

This clonotype is a singleton in its sample. An end of the junction differs from the germline gene, which may be a read error. This chain uses TRBV6-5 with TRBJ2-2, with a weak D call TRBD1 (7 bases). The CDR3 extends over 15 amino acids. Germline V lookup: CDR1 MNHEY, CDR2 SVGAGI. The CDR3: CASSFGGQPTRELFF. CDR3 nucleotide sequence: TGTGCCAGCAGTTTCGGGGGACAGCCCACCAGGGAGCTGTTTTTT.

This clonotype occurred once. Just one base apart from a much larger clone, this may be a read error. This chain joins TRBV7-9 and TRBJ2-5; no definite D call. V lost 6 bases, J lost 0 bases, and 8 bases lay in between. Germline-derived CDR1 and CDR2 are SEHNR and FQNEAQ (reference sequence). The CDR3 has 13 residues. The CDR3 DNA is TGTGCCAGCAGTTTACTGTACCAAGAGACCCAGTACTTC. It is translated as CASSLLYQETQYF.

The rearrangement joins TRBV19 to TRBJ2-7; D tentatively reads TRBD1 or TRBD2 (5 bases each). Germline V gives CDR1 LNHDA, CDR2 SQIVND (reference sequence). The length of the CDR3 is 16 residues. Between the trimmed V and J ends, which lost 7 bases and 7 bases, there was a span of 26 bases. CDR3 sequence: CASTPNPGTEYGEQYF. The CDR3 coding sequence is TGTGCCAGTACCCCCAATCCCGGGACGGAGTACGGGGAGCAGTACTTC.

This clonotype occurred many times. The rearrangement uses TRBV19 and TRBJ1-5, with 8 bases matching TRBD1. Germline values: CDR1 LNHDA, CDR2 SQIVND (reference sequence). The V segment lost 5 bases and the J segment 7 bases; nucleotides outside the gene matches: 10. The CDR3 runs 15 residues. CDR3 sequence: CASSAGTGGWQPQHF. The CDR3 bases are TGTGCCAGTAGTGCCGGGACAGGAGGCTGGCAGCCCCAGCATTTT.

This chain joins TRBV20-1 and TRBJ2-7; maybe TRBD2 (6 bases). Germline CDR1 DFQATT, CDR2 SNEGSKA (reference sequence). The CDR3 covers 13 residues. V was shortened by 6 bases and J by 2 bases, with 14 bases between the two germline ends. DNA for the CDR3: TGCAGTGCCCCCGTGGAGGGAGCCTACGAGCAGTACTTC. This codes for CSAPVEGAYEQYF.

The table lists this clonotype with many counts. The CDR3 is CSVAEAGYTEAFF. Here the CDR3 DNA reads TGCAGCGTTGCAGAAGCGGGATACACTGAAGCTTTCTTT. The chain employs TRBV29-1 and TRBJ1-1; D is uncertain. The germline gives CDR1 SQVTM, CDR2 ANQGSEA. The germline V and J ends were trimmed by 4 bases and 3 bases, with 12 bases remaining between them. The CDR3 contains 13 residues.